Listed below are T cell receptor beta chains from one sample, sequenced in a study of vaccination effects on CD4 cells after COVID-19. These TCRs' antigens remain unknown. The assay was immunoSEQ multiplex PCR, and TCRdb's table has in-frame clones only and misses some. The sample lists 50,000 or so clones; around 85% were seen once. The source was CD4+ T cells from PBMCs cultured with HCoV-229E spike peptides, collected before COVID-19 vaccination. These TCRs come from a human donor who received a COVID-19 vaccine. The conserved cysteine and the conserved F or W are not part of the CDR3 here. Clone size is shown for a subset of rows, as once, few, many or a class of expanded clone.

v_call	clone_size	j_call	cdr3_aa
TRBV5-1	-	TRBJ1-2	ASSRDGGLGYT
TRBV7-2	-	TRBJ2-2	ASSFGGLNTGELF
TRBV2	-	TRBJ1-1	ASSGDGRNTEAF
TRBV7-9	-	TRBJ2-2	ASSLQGTGELF
TRBV3-1/TRBV3-2	-	TRBJ2-3	ASSQTLFSADTQY
TRBV12-5	-	TRBJ2-5	ASGLVGKAGTQETQY
TRBV18	-	TRBJ2-1	ASSAALYNEQF
TRBV6-5	-	TRBJ2-5	ASRLAGQETQY
TRBV4-3	-	TRBJ2-2	ASSLLQGTGELF
TRBV9	-	TRBJ2-3	ASSAGTSGGEDTQY
TRBV6-5	-	TRBJ2-2	ASSYRGTNTGELF
TRBV30	-	TRBJ1-5	AWSPTGTGGFQPQH
TRBV5-6	-	TRBJ2-2	ASSLVGQTNTGELF
TRBV11-2	-	TRBJ2-3	ASSKLGYTQY
TRBV24-1	-	TRBJ1-5	ATSDGVRDQPQH
TRBV18	-	TRBJ1-5	ASSPERGRRLNQPQH
TRBV6-5	-	TRBJ1-1	ASSYYGNTDTEAF
TRBV10-1	-	TRBJ2-3	ASSASGGSTTQY
TRBV6-4	-	TRBJ2-1	ASSEREDLGQF
TRBV6-5	-	TRBJ1-4	ASKGGAFEKLF
TRBV27	-	TRBJ2-4	ASSGRGNIQY
TRBV9	-	TRBJ2-3	ASSVVGTNSRTDTQY
TRBV5-5	-	TRBJ2-6	ASSLEGSGANVLT
TRBV7-7	-	TRBJ1-2	ASSIGIGGPYT
TRBV7-9	once	TRBJ2-5	ASSQGTPGRETQY
TRBV19	-	TRBJ1-1	ASSIIVRGGTEAF
TRBV4-2	-	TRBJ2-1	ASRDQRGGLDEQF
TRBV18	-	TRBJ1-2	ASSPSGQGITYGYT
TRBV21-1	-	TRBJ1-2	ASSPEWGVLSYGYT
TRBV24-1	-	TRBJ1-5	ATSVPTGSGGGNQPQH
TRBV3-1/TRBV3-2	-	TRBJ2-5	ASSFSSGHQETQY
TRBV5-4	-	TRBJ2-5	ASSSPGQGQETQY
TRBV7-2	-	TRBJ1-3	ASSLLGRISGNTIY
TRBV3-1/TRBV3-2	-	TRBJ1-2	ASSQAQVAHGYT
TRBV5-4	few	TRBJ1-1	ASSLEGGTEAF
TRBV7-2	once	TRBJ1-5	ASSLRAGADSNQPQH
TRBV5-1	once	TRBJ2-3	ASSRQPSGTGGPDTQY
TRBV6-5	-	TRBJ1-1	ASRYGGAAEAF
TRBV7-3	-	TRBJ2-3	ASSLKPIVVAGGNTDTQY
TRBV7-9	once	TRBJ1-2	ASSLAKDVRGLGYT
TRBV9	-	TRBJ1-3	ASSVEGQGWNTIY
TRBV5-1	once	TRBJ2-1	ASSGDGTALTHNEQF
TRBV3-1/TRBV3-2	-	TRBJ1-1	ASSLHRSGAF
TRBV2	once	TRBJ2-5	ASRVGETQY
TRBV6-5	-	TRBJ1-2	ATTGFALGGYT
TRBV29-1	-	TRBJ2-5	SGEGTSGGKETQY
TRBV7-8	-	TRBJ1-1	ASSRGTASTEAF
TRBV7-8	-	TRBJ2-1	ASSSSGGYNEQF
TRBV7-9	-	TRBJ1-5	ASSLAEGGSDQPQH
TRBV30	-	TRBJ1-2	AWSLQAPYGYT